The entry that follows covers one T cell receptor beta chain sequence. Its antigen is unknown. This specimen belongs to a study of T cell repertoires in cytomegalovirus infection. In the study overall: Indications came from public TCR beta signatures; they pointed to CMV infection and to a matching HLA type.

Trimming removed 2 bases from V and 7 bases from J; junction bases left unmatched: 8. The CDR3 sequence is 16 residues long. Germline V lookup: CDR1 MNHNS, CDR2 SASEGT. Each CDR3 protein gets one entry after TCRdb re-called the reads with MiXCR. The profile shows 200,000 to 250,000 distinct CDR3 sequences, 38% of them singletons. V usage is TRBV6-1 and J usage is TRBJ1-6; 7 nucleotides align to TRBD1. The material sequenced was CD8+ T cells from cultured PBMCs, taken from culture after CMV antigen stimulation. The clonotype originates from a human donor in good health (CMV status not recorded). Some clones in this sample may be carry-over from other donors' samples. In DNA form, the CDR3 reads TGTGCCAGCAGTGAACCGACAGGGCAAGGGAATTCACCCCTCCACTTT. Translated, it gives CASSEPTGQGNSPLHF.